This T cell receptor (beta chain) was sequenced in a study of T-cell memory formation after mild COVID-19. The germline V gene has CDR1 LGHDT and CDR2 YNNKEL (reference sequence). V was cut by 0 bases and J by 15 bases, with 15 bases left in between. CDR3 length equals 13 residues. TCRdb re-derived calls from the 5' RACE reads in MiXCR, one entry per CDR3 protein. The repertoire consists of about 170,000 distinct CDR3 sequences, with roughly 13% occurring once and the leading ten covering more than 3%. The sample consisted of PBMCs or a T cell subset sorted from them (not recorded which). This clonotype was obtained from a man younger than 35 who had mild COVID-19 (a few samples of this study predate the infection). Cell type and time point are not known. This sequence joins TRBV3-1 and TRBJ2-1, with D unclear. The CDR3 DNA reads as TGTGCCAGCAGCCAAGATTTTGTCCGGGTGGTGTTCTTC. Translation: CASSQDFVRVVFF.